The clone carrying this TCR beta chain has at least ten counts. Its antigen is still unknown. This CDR3 is built from 14 residues. Unmatched junction bases numbered 7, after V lost 8 bases and J lost 8 bases. Per germline, CDR1 MDHEN and CDR2 SYDVKM. It was RNA transcripts that yielded the amplified TCR beta CDR3 regions. The HTBI set primed first-round TCR CDR3 RT-PCR. TCRdb fed the multiplex PCR reads into MiXCR, producing one record per CDR3 protein. The table records a few hundred thousand distinct CDR3 sequences, roughly 18% of them present only once. These data belong to a study of T cells in Graves' hyperthyroidism and ophthalmopathy. Study overall: Once the initial diagnosis was made, peripheral blood was obtained before any treatment.

Study-level results: Most clonotypes expanded in the thyroid (above 0.001) were also present in blood.

Stable Graves' hyperthyroidism meant no ophthalmopathy progression within 18 months. Extraction of PBMCs used around 9.6 ml of fresh peripheral blood. The sequenced material came from blood. This TCR was sampled from a woman aged 45-60 years with Graves' hyperthyroidism. V is TRBV28 and J is TRBJ2-1; 12 nucleotides align to TRBD2. The CDR3 bases are TGTGCCAGCGGGACTAGCGGGTGGGAGCATGAGCAGTTCTTC. Translated, it gives CASGTSGWEHEQFF.